This T cell receptor (beta chain) derives from a study of blood T cells in healthy people across ages. About the research overall: When template switching was applied, about one barcoded beta molecule was captured per two T cells.

Notes on the study in general: Long-lived donors had more naive CD4+ cells and higher diversity than aged donors.

A note on this clonotype: Antigen specificity is unknown. One base away lies a much larger clone, so this may be a sequencing read error. Since the CDR3 does not end with the conserved phenylalanine or tryptophan, this likely comes from a read error.

The second PCR ran about 6 to 12 cycles with a sample-barcoded 5' primer and J-beta primers. CDR3-containing paired-end reads numbered at least 3 million in each sample. TCRdb re-analysed the 5' RACE reads in MiXCR, keeping a single row per CDR3 protein. The sample gives hundreds of thousands of distinct CDR3 sequences, about 28% of which show up once; approximately 15% is in the top ten. Trimming removed 0 bases at V and 7 bases at J, with 13 bases between. Germline CDR1 and CDR2: LGHNA and YNFKEQ. The CDR3 consists of 15 residues. The study recruited healthy Caucasian donors from Russia who were aged about 6 to 100.

The TCR was taken from a woman aged 80 or older in good health. The V gene is TRBV4-2, the J gene TRBJ1-5; D unclear. Sequencing used blood. The CDR3 is CASSQDAGIRQPQHS. CDR3 sequence (DNA): TGTGCCAGCAGCCAAGATGCGGGGATAAGGCAGCCCCAGCATTCT.